The 12 T cell receptor beta chains below come from one sample, sequenced in a study of blood T cell repertoires in COVID-19. Profiled with immunoSEQ multiplex PCR; TCRdb holds only in-frame clones, not every one. The sample lists 250,000 or so clones, about 89% occurring once. What was sequenced was PBMCs or T cells enriched from blood (not recorded which). These receptors were collected from a man aged 35 to 55 who had recovered from COVID-19.

The CDR3 DNA reads as TGTGCCAGCAGTTTGAGGAATAGGAACACTGAAGCTTTCTTT. It encodes CASSLRNRNTEAFF. The chain uses TRBV28 and TRBJ1-1; no definite D call. V was shortened by 3 bases and J by 1 base, with 9 bases between the two germline ends. Germline V gene data show CDR1 as MDHEN and CDR2 as SYDVKM. The CDR3 length is 14 residues.

The rearrangement links TRBV5-5 to TRBJ1-1; 7 bases agree with TRBD1. The CDR3 loop spans 14 amino acids. The germline CDR1 and CDR2 sequences are SGHKS and YYEKEE (reference sequence). The V and J ends lost 4 bases and 0 bases, in that order; junction bases with no gene match: 3. CDR3 DNA: TGTGCCAGCAGCCTGACAGGGATGAACACTGAAGCTTTCTTT. Encoded protein: CASSLTGMNTEAFF.

CDR3 loop: CSASSGSYNSPLHF. The CDR3 coding sequence is TGCAGTGCTAGTTCGGGCTCCTATAATTCACCCCTCCACTTT. The chain employs TRBV20-1 and TRBJ1-6; D is ambiguous. The CDR3 totals 14 residues. V was cut by 3 bases and J by 0 bases, with 6 bases left in between. From germline, CDR1 is DFQATT and CDR2 SNEGSKA (reference sequence).

The chain joins TRBV29-1 to TRBJ1-5, with D perhaps matching TRBD1 (6 bases). The germline V and J ends were trimmed by 6 bases and 0 bases, with 12 bases remaining between them. The CDR3 loop spans 14 amino acids. Germline V lookup: CDR1 SQVTM, CDR2 ANQGSEA. In DNA form, the CDR3 reads TGCAGCGTGGCGGACAGTGATAGCAATCAGCCCCAGCATTTT. Protein sequence: CSVADSDSNQPQHF.

This chain uses TRBV5-4 with TRBJ1-6; 8 nucleotides match TRBD1. The CDR3 is 18 amino acids. V dropped 5 bases and J dropped 8; count of bases not matched to a gene: 18. Germline V gives CDR1 SGHNT, CDR2 YYREEE (reference sequence). CDR3: CASRRGPLMQGADSPLHF. The CDR3 DNA sequence: TGTGCCAGCAGACGAGGTCCCTTGATGCAGGGGGCGGATTCACCCCTCCACTTT.

V is TRBV2 and J is TRBJ1-1, with 8 bases identical to TRBD1. The CDR3 sequence is 12 residues long. Losses at the gene ends were 8 bases for V and 4 bases for J; bases not matched to a gene: 3. Per germline, CDR1 SNHLY and CDR2 FYNNEI. As DNA, the CDR3 is TGTGCCAGCGGACAGGGTGGCACTGAAGCTTTCTTT. Translation: CASGQGGTEAFF.

The rearrangement joins TRBV6-5 to TRBJ2-7; tentative D call: TRBD1 (5 bases). Trimming stripped 4 bases from V and 0 bases from J, with 10 bases between. The CDR3 extends over 14 amino acids. In germline, CDR1 is MNHEY, CDR2 SVGAGI. The CDR3 reads CASSSREGSYEQYF. CDR3 nucleotides: TGTGCCAGCAGTTCCAGGGAAGGCTCCTACGAGCAGTACTTC.

The V call is TRBV29-1, the J call TRBJ2-5; D is perhaps TRBD2 (5 bases). The CDR3 covers 10 residues. V gave up 4 bases and J gave up 9 bases, with 9 bases separating them. Germline V CDR1 and CDR2: SQVTM, ANQGSEA. In DNA form, the CDR3 reads TGCAGCGTTGGACCCGGGGCCCAGTACTTC. This gives the protein CSVGPGAQYF.

This chain links TRBV7-9 with TRBJ1-6, with a possible D match to TRBD1 (5 bases). The CDR3 covers 15 residues. Germline assignment: CDR1 SEHNR and CDR2 FQNEAQ (reference sequence). The V end was cut by 5 bases, the J end by 7 bases, with 15 bases between. CDR3 sequence (DNA): TGTGCCAGCAGCCTCCTCGGGGGAGGGAATTCACCCCTCCACTTT. It specifies CASSLLGGGNSPLHF.

This chain links TRBV7-3 with TRBJ1-6; D unclear. Germline CDR1 is SGHTA and CDR2 is FQGTGA. V dropped 2 bases and J dropped 1 base, with 6 bases sitting between them. The CDR3 is 15 residues long. The CDR3 coding sequence is TGTGCCAGCAGCTTACAGAATTCCTATAATTCACCCCTCCACTTT. Translation: CASSLQNSYNSPLHF.

The CDR3: CASSRPPGADTQYF. DNA for the CDR3: TGTGCCAGCAGCCGCCCCCCGGGGGCAGATACGCAGTATTTT. The chain has TRBV7-9 and TRBJ2-3; a weak D match, TRBD2 (6 bases). The germline V and J ends were trimmed by 5 bases and 4 bases, with 13 bases remaining between them. CDR1 is SEHNR and CDR2 is FQNEAQ in the germline V gene (reference sequence). The CDR3 runs 14 residues.

This clone showed up just once. The genes are TRBV29-1 and TRBJ2-7; D gene unclear. V was shortened by 8 bases and J by 4 bases, with 18 bases between the two germline ends. Looked up from germline, CDR1 is SQVTM and CDR2 is ANQGSEA. The CDR3 spans 13 residues. In DNA, the CDR3 is TGCAGCCCACCCCCCGGTCGGTGTTACGAGCAGTACTTC. Its translation: CSPPPGRCYEQYF.